These 24 T cell receptor beta chains originate from one sample sequenced in a study of identical twins. TCRdb itself ran the 5' RACE reads through MiXCR, one entry per CDR3 protein. The sample shows fewer than 900,000 distinct CDR3 sequences, roughly 20% of them seen only once. The same specimen was also included in a second study, on T cells expressing NK-cell markers.

The sequencing sample was made of PBMCs. These receptors originate from a woman aged 18-30 years in good health.

This clonotype was counted a few times. The chain combines TRBV13 with TRBJ2-2; the D call may be TRBD1 or TRBD2 (6 bases each). Trimming took 5 bases from V and 5 from J, leaving 18 bases between them. Per the germline V gene, CDR1 is PRHDT and CDR2 is FYEKMQ (reference sequence). This CDR3 is built from 16 residues. DNA of the CDR3: TGTGCCAGCAGCCCATACGAGGGGGGCAGGACCGGGGAGCTGTTTTTT. This translates into CASSPYEGGRTGELFF. Full variable domain (rest looked up from reference TRBV13 and TRBJ2-2): AAGVIQSPRHLIKEKRETATLKCYPIPRHDTVYWYQQGPGQDPQFLISFYEKMQSDKGSIPDRFSAQQFSDYHSELNMSSLELGDSALYFCASSPYEGGRTGELFFGEGSRLTVL.

This clonotype is a singleton in its sample. This rearrangement joins TRBV6-5 to TRBJ2-3; TRBD2 matches 7 bases. V shed 2 bases and J 2 bases; nucleotides not matched to a gene: 10. The CDR3 length is 17 residues. Germline lookup yields CDR1 MNHEY and CDR2 SVGAGI. As DNA, the CDR3 is TGTGCCAGCAGTTACCGGGTCCCTAGCGGATCCACAGATACGCAGTATTTT. Amino acids: CASSYRVPSGSTDTQYF.

This rearrangement joins TRBV9 to TRBJ2-3; D is possibly TRBD2 (5 bases). V was cut by 0 bases and J by 0 bases, with 8 bases left in between. CDR3 length: 15 amino acids. In germline, CDR1 is SGDLS, CDR2 YYNGEE. CDR3 bases: TGTGCCAGCAGCGTAGCGGGGATCAGCACAGATACGCAGTATTTT. Translated, it gives CASSVAGISTDTQYF.

This clonotype has more than one count but fewer than ten. The rearrangement links TRBV20-1 to TRBJ1-1; a possible D gene is TRBD1 (6 bases). Germline-derived CDR1 and CDR2 are DFQATT and SNEGSKA (reference sequence). V was shortened by 8 bases and J by 0 bases, with 13 bases between the two germline ends. The CDR3 length is 13 residues. This CDR3 reads CSRRGGMNTEAFF. The CDR3 DNA reads TGCAGTAGAAGAGGGGGGATGAACACTGAAGCTTTCTTT.

The rearrangement uses TRBV12-3 or TRBV12-4 and TRBJ2-3; TRBD2 matches 8 bases. This CDR3 has 15 amino acids. V trimming: 5 bases; J trimming: 6 bases; junction bases outside the gene matches: 10. Written as DNA, the CDR3 is TGTGCCAGCAGTCAAGAGCGGGGGCGGTCGGATACGCAGTATTTT. Translated, it gives CASSQERGRSDTQYF.

This clonotype has only a few counts. The chain employs TRBV29-1 and TRBJ1-1; TRBD1 aligns across 7 bases. V shed 2 bases and J 4 bases; nucleotides not matched to a gene: 7. Germline CDR1 and CDR2: SQVTM and ANQGSEA. The CDR3 consists of 14 residues. The CDR3 loop reads CSVEKGRGLTEAFF. The CDR3 nucleotides read TGCAGCGTTGAAAAAGGGAGGGGGCTCACTGAAGCTTTCTTT.

The sample holds a few counts of this clonotype. The CDR3 DNA reads TGCGCCAGCAGTGGATACCTGACCTACGAGCAGTACTTC. This translates into CASSGYLTYEQYF. V gene TRBV10-1 combines with J gene TRBJ2-7; D uncertain. The CDR3 totals 13 residues. Trimming stripped 4 bases from V and 2 bases from J, with 9 bases between. The germline gives CDR1 WNHNN, CDR2 SYGVQD (reference sequence).

This clonotype was seen a few times. The chain uses TRBV9 and TRBJ2-5, with a tentative D call TRBD2 (5 bases). The CDR3 runs to 14 residues. The germline V and J ends were trimmed by 0 bases and 5 bases, with 11 bases remaining between them. Germline loops: CDR1 SGDLS, CDR2 YYNGEE. Written as DNA, the CDR3 is TGTGCCAGCAGCGTAGGCCGGCCGGGGGAGACCCAGTACTTC. This sequence encodes CASSVGRPGETQYF.

J is TRBJ2-2 and V is TRBV15, with D possibly TRBD2 on 5 matching bases. V was shortened by 1 base and J by 7 bases, with 10 bases between the two germline ends. The V gene's germline CDR1 is LNHNV and CDR2 YYDKDF (reference sequence). This CDR3 contains 14 residues. CDR3: CATSRALSDGELFF. The CDR3 region has the DNA TGTGCCACCAGCAGAGCCCTTAGCGACGGGGAGCTGTTTTTT.

The rearrangement joins TRBV20-1 to TRBJ2-3; TRBD2 matches 9 bases. In germline, CDR1 is DFQATT, CDR2 SNEGSKA (reference sequence). This CDR3 has 19 residues. With 1 base clipped from V and 2 bases from J, the junction kept 16 bases outside the gene matches. CDR3 DNA sequence: TGCAGTGCTAGAGGGATGACCGGTAGACTAGCGGCCTACACAGATACGCAGTATTTT. It yields the protein CSARGMTGRLAAYTDTQYF.

This sequence joins TRBV9 and TRBJ1-1; D unresolved. This CDR3 has 14 amino acids. CDR1 and CDR2 (germline): SGDLS, YYNGEE. Trimming took 0 bases from V and 2 from J, leaving 8 bases between them. The CDR3 bases are TGTGCCAGCAGCGTAGGTCAGGTTAACACTGAAGCTTTCTTT. Amino acid sequence: CASSVGQVNTEAFF.

This clonotype showed up many times. The chain carries TRBV9 and TRBJ2-7; TRBD1 aligns across 8 bases. Germline V CDR1 and CDR2: SGDLS, YYNGEE. J gave up 5 bases and V 3 bases, and 7 bases lay outside the gene matches. The CDR3 contains 14 residues. The CDR3 spells CASSGRQGTNEQYF. In nucleotides, the CDR3 is TGTGCCAGCAGCGGACGACAGGGGACGAACGAGCAGTACTTC.

This clonotype was detected a few times. The V and J genes are TRBV6-5 and TRBJ1-2; D remains ambiguous. Germline values: CDR1 MNHEY, CDR2 SVGAGI. The CDR3 has 12 amino acids. The V and J ends lost 1 base and 8 bases respectively, with 8 bases between them. Here the CDR3 DNA reads TGTGCCAGCAGTTACTGGCGGGGAGGCTACACCTTC. Amino acids: CASSYWRGGYTF.

The rearrangement links TRBV6-5 to TRBJ2-3; weak D call: TRBD1 (6 bases). CDR1 and CDR2 from the germline V gene are MNHEY and SVGAGI. V was pared by 2 bases and J by 3 bases, with 12 bases between. The CDR3 is 15 residues long. DNA of the CDR3: TGTGCCAGCAGTTACCTTCAGGGGAGTACAGATACGCAGTATTTT. It yields the protein CASSYLQGSTDTQYF.

This clonotype was counted between two and nine times. CDR3 region: CASTLDRVGETQYF. In nucleotides, the CDR3 is TGCGCCAGCACCCTGGACAGGGTTGGGGAGACCCAGTACTTC. The chain uses TRBV5-1 and TRBJ2-5; 8 bases align to TRBD1. The CDR3 consists of 14 residues. V lost 6 bases to trimming and J lost 5 bases; unmatched junction nucleotides: 9. Germline CDR1 and CDR2: SGHRS and YFSETQ. Full variable domain (outside the CDR3, taken from reference TRBV5-1 and TRBJ2-5): KAGVTQTPRYLIKTRGQQVTLSCSPISGHRSVSWYQQTPGQGLQFLFEYFSETQRNKGNFPGRFSGRQFSNSRSEMNVSTLELGDSALYLCASTLDRVGETQYFGPGTRLLVL.

This clonotype was detected only a few times. The J gene is TRBJ2-5, the V gene TRBV10-3; D perhaps matches TRBD1 (6 bases). This CDR3 has 17 amino acids. From germline, CDR1 is ENHRY and CDR2 SYGVKD. V was pared by 0 bases and J by 2 bases, with 16 bases between. CDR3 residues: CAISESAWGQEQETQYF. CDR3 sequence (DNA): TGTGCCATCAGTGAGTCGGCGTGGGGGCAGGAACAAGAGACCCAGTACTTC.

The sample holds a few counts of this clonotype. The chain has TRBV15 and TRBJ2-2, with D possibly matching TRBD1 (8 bases). The V end lost 0 bases, the J end lost 3 bases, and 14 bases lay between the germline ends. CDR3 size: 17 residues. Germline assignment: CDR1 LNHNV and CDR2 YYDKDF (reference sequence). The CDR3 DNA sequence: TGTGCCACCAGCAGAGATCGGACAGGGAGGGACACCGGGGAGCTGTTTTTT. Translation gives CATSRDRTGRDTGELFF.

The chain recombines TRBV20-1 with TRBJ2-7; D is ambiguous. The CDR3 consists of 13 residues. Trimming stripped 3 bases from V and 4 bases from J, with 13 bases between. Germline-derived CDR1 and CDR2 are DFQATT and SNEGSKA (reference sequence). The CDR3 sequence: CSASVGSEYEQYF. CDR3 DNA sequence: TGCAGTGCTAGTGTGGGCAGTGAATACGAGCAGTACTTC.

The rearrangement joins TRBV27 to TRBJ2-7; 12 bases are shared with TRBD2. CDR1 MNHEY and CDR2 SMNVEV come from the germline V gene (reference sequence). V was pared by 3 bases and J by 3 bases, with 6 bases of the junction left unmatched. The CDR3 spans 16 residues. The CDR3, as DNA: TGTGCCAGCAGTTTCTTTGGACTAGCGGGAAACTACGAGCAGTACTTC. Translating gives CASSFFGLAGNYEQYF.

This clonotype was seen a few times. The chain links TRBV20-1 to TRBJ2-2, with 11 bases fitting TRBD2. This CDR3 has 17 residues. Germline CDR1 reads DFQATT; CDR2 reads SNEGSKA (reference sequence). V gave up 1 base and J gave up 5 bases; unmatched junction bases: 9. The CDR3 protein is CSARALAGGARTGELFF. For the CDR3, the DNA is TGCAGTGCTAGAGCTTTAGCGGGAGGGGCGAGGACCGGGGAGCTGTTTTTT.

This clonotype has more than one count but fewer than ten. V gene TRBV29-1 combines with J gene TRBJ2-3; weak D call: TRBD2 (7 bases). The germline V and J ends were trimmed by 4 bases and 4 bases, with 15 bases remaining between them. The CDR3 totals 14 residues. The germline V gene encodes CDR1 SQVTM and CDR2 ANQGSEA. The CDR3 sequence is CSVGRGGESDTQYF. The CDR3 nucleotides read TGCAGCGTTGGAAGGGGGGGGGAGTCAGATACGCAGTATTTT.

The chain has TRBV5-6 and TRBJ2-7; D is possibly TRBD2 (6 bases). The CDR3 is 15 amino acids. V was trimmed by 4 bases and J by 6 bases, leaving 20 bases between them. Per germline, CDR1 SGHDT and CDR2 YYEEEE. The CDR3 spells CASSHLRGTSREQYF. The CDR3 bases are TGTGCCAGCAGCCATCTGCGCGGGACTTCTCGCGAGCAGTACTTC. Full variable domain (remainder filled in from reference TRBV5-6 and TRBJ2-7): DAGVTQSPTHLIKTRGQQVTLRCSPKSGHDTVSWYQQALGQGPQFIFQYYEEEERQRGNFPDRFSGHQFPNYSSELNVNALLLGDSALYLCASSHLRGTSREQYFGPGTRLTVT.

In this sample, this clonotype turned up many times. The chain links TRBV12-3 or TRBV12-4 to TRBJ1-2, with D possibly TRBD1 on 5 matching bases. V was clipped by 5 bases and J by 4 bases, with 11 bases between them. CDR3 length: 13 amino acids. The CDR3 DNA follows: TGTGCCAGCAGTCCGGACAAGATCTATGGCTACACCTTC. Translation: CASSPDKIYGYTF.

V gene TRBV9 combines with J gene TRBJ2-6; weak D call: TRBD1 (5 bases). Germline loops: CDR1 SGDLS, CDR2 YYNGEE. This CDR3 comprises 15 residues. The V end was cut by 3 bases, the J end by 6 bases, with 13 bases between. CDR3 nucleotides: TGTGCCAGCAGCGGACAGACCGCTGTGGCCAACGTCCTGACTTTC. Its translation: CASSGQTAVANVLTF.